This entry is about one T cell receptor beta chain. This clone was observed once. The antigen this receptor binds is unknown. No base-level quality is on record; no much larger clone is a single base apart. The germline V gene yields MNHEY for CDR1 and SVGAGI for CDR2. Taken from cysteine to phenylalanine, the CDR3 has 16 residues. The sequence is cut down to CDR3 DNA, 48 bases in frame from base 1. V drops 2 bases and J drops 2 bases, leaving 15 bases in between. The sample belongs to a study of cytomegalovirus exposure and HLA in healthy donors (dated by TCRdb to about 2017). For the study in its entirety: According to a later analysis, the approximately 130 validation repertoires were produced on the same platform as the 666 repertoires of the first cohort. The study aimed to test whether cataloging public T cell receptors could reveal signatures of past pathogen exposure. In addition to the first cohort of around 670 subjects, a separate validation cohort of approximately 110 different subjects was used. To predict cytomegalovirus infection status, the study brought together high-throughput TCR immunosequencing, statistical association of individual TCRs with disease status, and machine learning.

Donors formed part of the validation cohort, which comprised 120 or so subjects and was distinct from the first cohort of 550 to 850 subjects. The study at large found these results: In both the original and validation cohorts, the classifier was reported to diagnose cytomegalovirus status with high specificity and sensitivity. In vitro tests confirmed that three of the cytomegalovirus-associated TCR beta chains recognize cytomegalovirus antigens. Of the cluster scores, roughly 93% were above 0 in a later analysis, which found that TCRs clustered in the first cohort also tended to co-occur in the 95 to 150 validation repertoires. The authors suggested that the approach could potentially be extended to other disease states and immunological phenotypes. All 120 or so repertoires were used to score co-occurrence in the validation cohort in a later analysis, because that analysis had no HLA typing for the cohort. The study gave a list of some 150 TCR beta chains associated with cytomegalovirus. Across donors, most TCR sequences were observed very rarely, whereas some public TCRs were present in many individuals.

Library preparation used the immunoSEQ multiplex PCR assay. The paper's processing steps were these. A statistical classification framework was built to diagnose cytomegalovirus status from the catalog of TCR beta chain sequences. What TCRdb holds here is the immuneACCESS table cut down to in-frame rearrangements. Part of the clones is not present; checked against another copy, under half of the missing clones reflect an unresolved V gene, and the others are unexplained. V and J calls and clone size are as listed in that table; D and trimming were resolved from the DNA. The sample table lists over 250,000 clones, 80% to 90% of them with a count of one. The ten biggest clones cover roughly 1% of the sample.

This TCR derives from a woman between 18 and 29 years old in good health and CMV-seronegative. Recombination joined TRBV6-5 with TRBJ1-1, and the D gene may be TRBD1, 6 bases matching. The sequenced sample was PBMCs. CDR3 reads: CASSYIRGTGNTEAFF. Here is the DNA: TGTGCCAGCAGTTACATCAGGGGTACGGGAAACACTGAAGCTTTCTTT.